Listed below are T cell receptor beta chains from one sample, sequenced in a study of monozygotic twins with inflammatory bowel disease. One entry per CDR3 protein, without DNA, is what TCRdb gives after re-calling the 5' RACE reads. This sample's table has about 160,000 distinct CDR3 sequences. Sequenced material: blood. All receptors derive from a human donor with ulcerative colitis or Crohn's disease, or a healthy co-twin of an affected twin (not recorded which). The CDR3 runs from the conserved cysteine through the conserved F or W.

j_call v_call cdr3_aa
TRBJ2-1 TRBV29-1 CSAGQFWGNEQFF
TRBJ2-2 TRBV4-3 CASSQDTQGNGELFF
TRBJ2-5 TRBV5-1 CASSPRDSQETQYF
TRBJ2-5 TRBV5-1 CASSLRGTSGSETQYF
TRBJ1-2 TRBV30 CAWNAGNNYGYTF
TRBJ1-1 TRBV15 CATRGTPNTEAFF
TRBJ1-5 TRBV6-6 CASTRGNQPQHF
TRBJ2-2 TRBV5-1 CASSLLRTGLGAGELFF
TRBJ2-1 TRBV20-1 CSAGGGINEQFF
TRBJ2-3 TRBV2 CASSRDRGGLLTDTQYF
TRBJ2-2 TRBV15 CATSRVELVNTGELFF
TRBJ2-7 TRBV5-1 CASSYSTSGRTSHEQYF
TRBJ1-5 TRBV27 CASSLNRENQPQHF
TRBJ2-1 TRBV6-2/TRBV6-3 CASSYFGGMIGNEQFF
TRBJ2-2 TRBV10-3 CAISYAMGSNTGELFF
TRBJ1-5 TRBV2 CASSDWGRPQHF